The 9 T cell receptor beta chains listed next were all sequenced from one sample in a study of blood T cell repertoires in COVID-19. Only in-frame clones appear in the TCRdb table, and some are missing; sequencing was by immunoSEQ multiplex PCR. The data contain roughly 200,000 clones, about 80% of them singletons. The material sequenced was peripheral blood. The receptors stem from a man between 50 and 59 years old with active or convalescent COVID-19.

The rearrangement links TRBV6-6 to TRBJ1-2; 7 nucleotides line up with TRBD1. Unmatched junction bases numbered 6, after V lost 0 bases and J lost 5 bases. Germline loops: CDR1 MNHNY, CDR2 SVGAGI (reference sequence). The CDR3 contains 15 residues. The chain's CDR3 is CASSYSRGGGYGYTF. CDR3 bases: TGTGCCAGCAGTTACTCGAGAGGGGGCGGGTATGGCTACACCTTC.

The V gene is TRBV7-2, the J gene TRBJ2-5, with 12 bases that match TRBD2. The CDR3 extends over 17 amino acids. CDR1 and CDR2 (germline): SGHTA, FQGNSA. V shed 1 base, J shed 7 bases, and the junction held 10 bases outside the gene matches. The CDR3 bases are TGTGCCAGCAGCTTAGAACTACCTAGCGGGGGGGCAGGGACCCAGTACTTC. Translation: CASSLELPSGGAGTQYF.

CDR3 amino acids: CASSDRGGTGELFF. The CDR3 DNA follows: TGTGCCAGCAGTGATCGGGGAGGAACCGGGGAGCTGTTTTTT. V gene TRBV6-1 combines with J gene TRBJ2-2, with D tentatively TRBD2 (6 bases). This CDR3 has 14 residues. V lost 3 bases to trimming and J lost 5 bases, with 10 bases between them. The germline V gene encodes CDR1 MNHNS and CDR2 SASEGT.

As concerns this clone: One junction end disagrees with the germline gene, perhaps due to a read error. J is TRBJ2-7 and V is TRBV4-3, with a tentative D call TRBD2 (7 bases). Germline lookup yields CDR1 LGHNA and CDR2 YSLEER. The CDR3 runs to 15 residues. In DNA, the CDR3 is TGCGCCAGCAGGCAAGGCTCGGGGGGCGGGTACGAGCAGTACTTC. As protein: CASRQGSGGGYEQYF.

The J gene is TRBJ1-1, the V gene TRBV14; tentatively, D is TRBD1 (5 bases). Per the germline V gene, CDR1 is SGHDN and CDR2 is FVKESK. CDR3 size: 13 residues. V was shortened by 0 bases and J by 11 bases, with 13 bases between the two germline ends. The CDR3: CASSQDLGLGAFF. In DNA, the CDR3 is TGTGCCAGCAGCCAAGATCTGGGACTTGGGGCTTTCTTT.

The chain has TRBV5-8 and TRBJ2-1, with D tentatively TRBD2 (6 bases). Germline loops: CDR1 SGHTS, CDR2 YDEGEE. The CDR3 runs to 15 residues. The V and J ends lost 1 base and 9 bases respectively, with 17 bases between them. The CDR3 DNA follows: TGTGCCAGCAGCTTGTTCGGGGGATTGACGCCTGAGCAGTTCTTC. Amino acids: CASSLFGGLTPEQFF. The entire variable domain, with the rest obtained from reference TRBV5-8 and TRBJ2-1, is as follows: EAGVTQSPTHLIKTRGQQATLRCSPISGHTSVYWYQQALGLGLQFLLWYDEGEERNRGNFPPRFSGRQFPNYSSELNVNALELEDSALYLCASSLFGGLTPEQFFGPGTRLTVL.

The chain employs TRBV19 and TRBJ2-5; TRBD1 agrees at 7 bases. The CDR3 consists of 14 residues. J lost 7 bases, V lost 4 bases, and 9 bases had no gene match. Germline CDR1 LNHDA, CDR2 SQIVND (reference sequence). For the CDR3, the DNA is TGTGCCAGTAGTACCTCCACAGGGGTTGGGACCCAGTACTTC. It translates to CASSTSTGVGTQYF.

The gene calls are TRBV29-1 and TRBJ2-7, with 9 positions matching TRBD2. V dropped 5 bases and J dropped 6; count of bases not matched to a gene: 8. This CDR3 comprises 13 residues. From germline, CDR1 is SQVTM and CDR2 ANQGSEA. The CDR3 protein is CSVKRGDRGEQYF. CDR3 coding DNA: TGCAGCGTTAAGCGGGGGGATCGGGGCGAGCAGTACTTC.

The chain recombines TRBV30 with TRBJ2-7, with D perhaps matching TRBD1 (6 bases). V was pared by 3 bases and J by 5 bases, with 23 bases between. Per the germline V gene, CDR1 is GTSNPN and CDR2 is SVGIG (reference sequence). The CDR3 sequence is 16 residues long. As DNA, the CDR3 is TGTGCCTGGAGCCTGCACAGGGTAGGGATGTTCGACGAGCAGTACTTC. Protein: CAWSLHRVGMFDEQYF.